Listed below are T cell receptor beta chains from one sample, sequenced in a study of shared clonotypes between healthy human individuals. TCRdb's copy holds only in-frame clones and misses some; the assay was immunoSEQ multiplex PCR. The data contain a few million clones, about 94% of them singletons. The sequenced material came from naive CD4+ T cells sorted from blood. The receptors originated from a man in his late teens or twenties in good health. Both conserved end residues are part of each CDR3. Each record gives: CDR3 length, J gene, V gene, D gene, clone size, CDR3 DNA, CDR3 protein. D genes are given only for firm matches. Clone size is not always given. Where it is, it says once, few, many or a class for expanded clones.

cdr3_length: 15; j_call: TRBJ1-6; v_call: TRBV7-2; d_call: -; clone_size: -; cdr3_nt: TGTGCCAGCAGCTCTCCAGGGAAAAAGCTTTCACCCCTCCACTTT; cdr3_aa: CASSSPGKKLSPLHF
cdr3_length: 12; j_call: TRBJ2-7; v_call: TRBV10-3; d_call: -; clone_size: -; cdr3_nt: TGTGCCATCAGGCAAAACTCCTACGAGCAGTACTTC; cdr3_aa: CAIRQNSYEQYF
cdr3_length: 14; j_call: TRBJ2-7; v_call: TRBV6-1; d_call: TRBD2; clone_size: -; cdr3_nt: TGTGCCAGCAGGACTAGCGGGAGGGGCTACGAGCAGTACTTC; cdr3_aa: CASRTSGRGYEQYF
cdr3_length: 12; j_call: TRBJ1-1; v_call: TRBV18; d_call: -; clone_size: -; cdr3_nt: TGTGCCAGCTCACCGCTGAACACTGAAGCTTTCTTT; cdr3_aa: CASSPLNTEAFF
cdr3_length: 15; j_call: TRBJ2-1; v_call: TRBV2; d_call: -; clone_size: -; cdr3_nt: TGTGCCAGCAGTGAAGAACAGATTTCCTACAATGAGCAGTTCTTC; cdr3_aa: CASSEEQISYNEQFF
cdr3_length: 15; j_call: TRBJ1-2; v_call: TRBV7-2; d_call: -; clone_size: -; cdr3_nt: TGTGCCAGCAGCTTAGCGCCCCAGGGGACGGGGGGCTACACCTTC; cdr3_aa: CASSLAPQGTGGYTF
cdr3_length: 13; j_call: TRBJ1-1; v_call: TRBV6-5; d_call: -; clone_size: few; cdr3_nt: TGTGCCAGCAGGATGACAGGGAACACTGAAGCTTTCTTT; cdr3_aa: CASRMTGNTEAFF
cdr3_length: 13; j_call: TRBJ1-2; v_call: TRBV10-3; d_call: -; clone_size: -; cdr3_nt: TGTGCCATCAGCTCCTTAGGACAGTATGGCTACACCTTC; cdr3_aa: CAISSLGQYGYTF
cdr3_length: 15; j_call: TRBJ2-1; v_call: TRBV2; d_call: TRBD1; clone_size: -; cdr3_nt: TGTGCCAGCAGAGGGGAGCCAGGGGGCTACAATGAGCAGTTCTTC; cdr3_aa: CASRGEPGGYNEQFF
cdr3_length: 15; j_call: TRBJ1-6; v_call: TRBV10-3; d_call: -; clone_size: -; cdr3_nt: TGTGCCACGCACCAGTCGGGGGGGGGTAATTCACCCCTCCACTTT; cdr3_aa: CATHQSGGGNSPLHF
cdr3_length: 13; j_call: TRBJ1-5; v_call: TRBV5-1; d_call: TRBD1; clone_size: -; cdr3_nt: TGCGCCAGCAGCGTGACAGGGAATCAGCCCCAGCATTTT; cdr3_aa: CASSVTGNQPQHF
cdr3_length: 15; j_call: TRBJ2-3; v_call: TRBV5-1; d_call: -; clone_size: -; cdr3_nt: TGCGCCAGCAGACCAACTACCCGTGGGGCAGATACGCAGTATTTT; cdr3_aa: CASRPTTRGADTQYF
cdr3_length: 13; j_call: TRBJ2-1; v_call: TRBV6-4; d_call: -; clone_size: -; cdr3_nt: TGTGCCAGCAGTGACGGGGGGGCCGATGAGCAGTTCTTC; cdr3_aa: CASSDGGADEQFF